The sequence of this T cell receptor (beta chain) was determined in a study of identical twins. This CDR3 comprises 13 residues. V dropped 4 bases and J dropped 4 bases, with 11 bases sitting between them. Per the germline V gene, CDR1 is SQVTM and CDR2 is ANQGSEA. From the 5' RACE reads, TCRdb called clonotypes with MiXCR, one entry per CDR3 protein. The sample contains hundreds of thousands of distinct CDR3 sequences, approximately 20% of which appear only once. These same records also appear under a second study, on yellow fever vaccine responses in identical twins.

The sample comprised CD4+ T cells sorted from blood. This clonotype was sampled from a woman aged 18-35 years in good health. The chain employs TRBV29-1 and TRBJ2-1; perhaps TRBD2 as D (6 bases). The CDR3, as DNA: TGCAGCGTTGGGAGGGCAGGGTACAATGAGCAGTTCTTC. Translation gives CSVGRAGYNEQFF.